The clone carrying this T cell receptor beta chain was picked up a small number of times. What it binds is unknown. It was RNA transcripts that yielded the amplified TCR beta CDR3 regions. HTBI primers drove first-round RT-PCR of the TCR CDR3. TCRdb analysed the multiplex PCR reads with MiXCR anew, one entry per CDR3 protein. Of fewer than 450,000 distinct CDR3 sequences in the sample, about a sixth were seen once. This sample was included in a study of T cells in Graves' hyperthyroidism and ophthalmopathy. General observations from the study: Ophthalmopathy could be told apart from stable hyperthyroidism with a 13 V-J model. Ophthalmopathy onset followed model prediction by a median approximately six months.

V lost 6 bases to trimming and J lost 5 bases; unmatched junction nucleotides: 12. Germline V gene sequence: CDR1 LNHDA, CDR2 SQIVND (reference sequence). The CDR3 totals 16 residues. The specimen was blood. The chain recombines TRBV19 with TRBJ1-5; TRBD1 agrees at 8 bases. This receptor was taken from a woman under 40 with Graves' hyperthyroidism that later progressed to Graves' ophthalmopathy. CDR3 DNA sequence: TGTGCCAGTAGCCGGGGGCGGACAGGGATCGATCAGCCCCAGCATTTT. Translating it yields CASSRGRTGIDQPQHF.